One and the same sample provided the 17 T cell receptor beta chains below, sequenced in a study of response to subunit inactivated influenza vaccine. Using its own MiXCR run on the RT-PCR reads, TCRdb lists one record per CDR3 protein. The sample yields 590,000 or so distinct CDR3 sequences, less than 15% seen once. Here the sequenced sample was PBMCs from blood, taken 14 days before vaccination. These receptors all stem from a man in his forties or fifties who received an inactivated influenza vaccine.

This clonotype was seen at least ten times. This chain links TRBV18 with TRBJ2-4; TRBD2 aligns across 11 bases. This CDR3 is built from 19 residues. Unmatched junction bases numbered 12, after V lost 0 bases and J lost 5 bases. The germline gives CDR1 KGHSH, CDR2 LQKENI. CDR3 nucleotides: TGTGCCAGCTCACCACCGAATAGCGGGGGGGCCACTGCCCAAAACATTCAGTACTTC. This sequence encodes CASSPPNSGGATAQNIQYF. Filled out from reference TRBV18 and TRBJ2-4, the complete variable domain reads NAGVMQNPRHLVRRRGQEARLRCSPMKGHSHVYWYRQLPEEGLKFMVYLQKENIIDESGMPKERFSAEFPKEGPSILRIQQVVRGDSAAYFCASSPPNSGGATAQNIQYFGAGTRLSVL.

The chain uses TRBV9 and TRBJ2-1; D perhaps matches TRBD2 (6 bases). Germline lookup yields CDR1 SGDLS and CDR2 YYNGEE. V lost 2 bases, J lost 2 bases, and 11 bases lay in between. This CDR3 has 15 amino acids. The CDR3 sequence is CASSVAPGAYNEQFF. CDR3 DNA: TGTGCCAGCAGCGTGGCCCCGGGGGCCTACAATGAGCAGTTCTTC.

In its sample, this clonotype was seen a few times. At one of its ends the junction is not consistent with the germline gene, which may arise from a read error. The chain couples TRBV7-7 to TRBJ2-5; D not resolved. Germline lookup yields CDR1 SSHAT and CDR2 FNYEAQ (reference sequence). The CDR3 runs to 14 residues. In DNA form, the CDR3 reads TGTGCTAGCAGCTTAGATGGCCGGAGAGAGACCCAGTACTTC. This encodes CASSLDGRRETQYF.

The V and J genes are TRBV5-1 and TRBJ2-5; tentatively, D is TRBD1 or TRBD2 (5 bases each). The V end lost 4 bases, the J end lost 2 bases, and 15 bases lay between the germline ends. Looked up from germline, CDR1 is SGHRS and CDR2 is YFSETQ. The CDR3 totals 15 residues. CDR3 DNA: TGCGCCAGCAGCGGCGCTCCGGGGCCACAAGAGACCCAGTACTTC. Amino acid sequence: CASSGAPGPQETQYF.

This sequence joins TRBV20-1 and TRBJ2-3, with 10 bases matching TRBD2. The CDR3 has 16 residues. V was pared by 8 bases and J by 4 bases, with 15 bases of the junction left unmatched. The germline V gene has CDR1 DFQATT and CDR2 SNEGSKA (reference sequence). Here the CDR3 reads CSHQPRGLAYADTQYF. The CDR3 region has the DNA TGCAGTCACCAGCCCCGGGGACTAGCGTACGCAGATACGCAGTATTTT.

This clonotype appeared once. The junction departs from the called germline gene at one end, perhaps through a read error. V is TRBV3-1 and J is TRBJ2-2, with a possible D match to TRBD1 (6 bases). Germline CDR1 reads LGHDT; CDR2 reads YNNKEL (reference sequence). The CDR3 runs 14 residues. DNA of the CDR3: TGTGCCGGCAGCGTCAGGGGGAACACCGGGGAGCTGTTTTTT. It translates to CAGSVRGNTGELFF.

The CDR3 DNA is TGTGCCAGCAGTTTTCTAGCGGGAGGGCCTGGTGGTGAGCAGTTCTTC. It codes for CASSFLAGGPGGEQFF. The chain has TRBV2 and TRBJ2-1; 12 bases are shared with TRBD2. J lost 9 bases, V lost 5 bases, and 11 bases had no gene match. Looked up from germline, CDR1 is SNHLY and CDR2 is FYNNEI. The CDR3 has 16 residues. The variable domain in full, completed from reference TRBV2 and TRBJ2-1, reads EPEVTQTPSHQVTQMGQEVILRCVPISNHLYFYWYRQILGQKVEFLVSFYNNEISEKSEIFDDQFSVERPDGSNFTLKIRSTKLEDSAMYFCASSFLAGGPGGEQFFGPGTRLTVL.

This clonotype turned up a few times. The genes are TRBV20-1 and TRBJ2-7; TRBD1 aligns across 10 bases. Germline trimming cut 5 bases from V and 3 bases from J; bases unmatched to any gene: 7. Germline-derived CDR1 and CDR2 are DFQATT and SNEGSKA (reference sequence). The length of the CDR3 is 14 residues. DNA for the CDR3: TGCAGTGCTGACGACAGGGGGCGATACTACGAGCAGTACTTC. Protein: CSADDRGRYYEQYF.

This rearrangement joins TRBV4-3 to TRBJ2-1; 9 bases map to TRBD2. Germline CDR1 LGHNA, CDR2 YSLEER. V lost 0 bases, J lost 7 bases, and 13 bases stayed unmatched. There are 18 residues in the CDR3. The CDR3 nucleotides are TGCGCCAGCAGCCAAGATAGGGGAACTAGCGGGTGGTATAATGAGCAGTTCTTC. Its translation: CASSQDRGTSGWYNEQFF.

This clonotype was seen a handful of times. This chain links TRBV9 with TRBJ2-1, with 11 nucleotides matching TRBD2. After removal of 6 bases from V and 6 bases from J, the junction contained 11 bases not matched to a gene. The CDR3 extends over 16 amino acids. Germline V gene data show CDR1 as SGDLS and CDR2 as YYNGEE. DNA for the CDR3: TGTGCCAGCAATACGGTAGCGGGAGGGCCGGGCAATGAGCAGTTCTTC. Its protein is CASNTVAGGPGNEQFF.

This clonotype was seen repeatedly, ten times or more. DNA of the CDR3: TGCAGTGCTAGTATCACAGGGGCCTACGAGCAGTACTTC. It specifies CSASITGAYEQYF. The rearrangement links TRBV20-1 to TRBJ2-7; 7 nucleotides line up with TRBD1. This CDR3 is built from 13 residues. The germline V gene encodes CDR1 DFQATT and CDR2 SNEGSKA (reference sequence). V lost 3 bases and J lost 2; bases outside the gene matches: 4.

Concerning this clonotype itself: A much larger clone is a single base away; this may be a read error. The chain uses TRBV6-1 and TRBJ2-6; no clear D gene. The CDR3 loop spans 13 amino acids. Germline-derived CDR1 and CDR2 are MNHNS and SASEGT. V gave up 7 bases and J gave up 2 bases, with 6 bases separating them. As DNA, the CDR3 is TGTGCCAGCACTCGGGCTGGGGCCAACGTCCTGACTTTC. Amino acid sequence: CASTRAGANVLTF.

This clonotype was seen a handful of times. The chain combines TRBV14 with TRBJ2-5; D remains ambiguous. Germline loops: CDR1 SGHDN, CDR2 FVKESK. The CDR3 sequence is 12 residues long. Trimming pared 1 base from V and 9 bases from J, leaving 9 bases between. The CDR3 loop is CASSQAPLPQYF. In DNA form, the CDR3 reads TGTGCCAGCAGCCAAGCACCCTTGCCCCAGTACTTC.

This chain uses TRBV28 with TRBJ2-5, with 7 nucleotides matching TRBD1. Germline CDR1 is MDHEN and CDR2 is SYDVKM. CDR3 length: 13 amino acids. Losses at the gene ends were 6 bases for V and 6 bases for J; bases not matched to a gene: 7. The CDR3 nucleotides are TGTGCCAGCAGCGACGGGACAGTAAAGACCCAGTACTTC. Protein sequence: CASSDGTVKTQYF.

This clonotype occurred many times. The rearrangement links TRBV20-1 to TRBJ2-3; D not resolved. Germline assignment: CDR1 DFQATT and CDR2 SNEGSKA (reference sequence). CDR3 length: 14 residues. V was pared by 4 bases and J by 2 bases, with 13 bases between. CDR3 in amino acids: CSATKDGPTDTQYF. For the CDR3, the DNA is TGCAGTGCTACCAAGGACGGACCCACAGATACGCAGTATTTT.

CDR3: CASSQVKAGGEQYF. CDR3 DNA: TGCGCCAGCAGCCAAGTTAAGGCAGGGGGCGAGCAGTACTTC. The gene calls are TRBV4-3 and TRBJ2-7, with 7 bases fitting TRBD1. J was trimmed by 6 bases and V by 1 base; bases with no gene match: 6. Germline CDR1 reads LGHNA; CDR2 reads YSLEER. This CDR3 is 14 amino acids long.

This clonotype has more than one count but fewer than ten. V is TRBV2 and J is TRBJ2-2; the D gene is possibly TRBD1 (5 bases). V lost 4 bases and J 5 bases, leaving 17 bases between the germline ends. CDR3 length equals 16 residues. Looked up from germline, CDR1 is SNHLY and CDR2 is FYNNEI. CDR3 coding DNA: TGTGCCAGCAGTGGAGAGACGACAGTCAGAACCGGGGAGCTGTTTTTT. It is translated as CASSGETTVRTGELFF.